Listed below are T cell receptor beta chains from one sample, sequenced in a study of blood T cell repertoires in COVID-19. Measured with immunoSEQ multiplex PCR; TCRdb has only the in-frame clones, and not every one. The sample has fewer than 200,000 clones, approximately 88% seen once; the top ten hold approximately 9%. The sample consisted of PBMCs or T cells enriched from blood (not recorded which). The receptor set was obtained from a woman in her late teens or twenties who had recovered from COVID-19. Each CDR3 is given with its conserved first and last residue. The D gene is left open where the match is weak. Clone size, where shown, is once, few, many, or a class for clones that have expanded.

V gene	D gene	J gene	clone size	CDR3 protein	CDR3 DNA
TRBV5-1	TRBD2	TRBJ2-1	NA	CASSLGGGNSYNEQFF	TGCGCCAGCAGCTTGGGCGGGGGGAACTCCTACAATGAGCAGTTCTTC
TRBV28	NA	TRBJ2-7	NA	CASTPSLFYEQYF	TGTGCCAGCACCCCCTCGTTATTCTACGAGCAGTACTTC
TRBV6-1	TRBD2	TRBJ2-3	NA	CASSVRAGVRSDTQYF	TGTGCCAGCAGTGTTCGAGCGGGAGTTCGCTCAGATACGCAGTATTTT
TRBV5-1	NA	TRBJ2-3	NA	CASSLFPGSTDTQYF	TGCGCCAGCAGCTTGTTTCCCGGGAGCACAGATACGCAGTATTTT
TRBV30	NA	TRBJ1-2	NA	CAWRDRWDYGYTF	TGTGCCTGGAGAGACAGGTGGGACTATGGCTACACCTTC
TRBV27	TRBD2	TRBJ2-3	once	CASSRLAGGGTDTQYF	TGTGCCAGCAGCCGACTAGCGGGGGGGGGCACAGATACGCAGTATTTT
TRBV19	TRBD1	TRBJ2-3	once	CASSIQTGTTDTQYF	TGTGCCAGTAGTATCCAGACAGGGACCACAGATACGCAGTATTTT
TRBV29-1	NA	TRBJ2-4	NA	CSVGYEGAVIQYF	TGCAGCGTTGGATATGAAGGGGCGGTCATTCAGTACTTC
TRBV28	NA	TRBJ1-2	NA	CASSFRGETYGYTF	TGTGCCAGCAGTTTTCGTGGAGAAACCTATGGCTACACCTTC
TRBV7-2	NA	TRBJ2-3	NA	CASSLVSGHVDTQYF	TGTGCCAGCAGCTTAGTTAGCGGACATGTAGATACGCAGTATTTT
TRBV5-4	TRBD2	TRBJ2-5	NA	CASSPGGPRETQYF	TGTGCCAGCAGCCCGGGAGGCCCCAGGGAGACCCAGTACTTC
TRBV28	TRBD1	TRBJ1-4	NA	CASSLWATGSEKLFF	TGTGCCAGCAGTTTATGGGCGACAGGGTCGGAAAAACTGTTTTTT
TRBV2	NA	TRBJ2-3	once	CASSVRDTSTDTQYF	TGTGCCAGCAGTGTGCGGGATACTAGCACAGATACGCAGTATTTT
TRBV7-6	TRBD1	TRBJ2-3	NA	CASSAPGTEFITQYF	TGTGCCAGCAGCGCCCCCGGGACAGAATTCATTACGCAGTATTTT
TRBV28	NA	TRBJ2-7	NA	CASSQGRYEQYF	TGTGCCAGCAGTCAGGGCCGGTACGAGCAGTACTTC
TRBV28	NA	TRBJ2-7	once	CASSRAYEQYF	TGTGCCAGCAGCCGAGCTTACGAGCAGTACTTC